The 10 T cell receptor beta chains given below trace back to one sample, sequenced in a study of T cell responses to AZD1222 COVID-19 vaccine. TCRdb's copy holds only in-frame clones and misses some; the assay was immunoSEQ multiplex PCR. The sample holds 150,000 to 200,000 clones, 94% seen once. The sequencing used peripheral blood, collected on day 0 of AZD1222 vaccination. The receptors here all came from an adult in good health.

The chain joins TRBV29-1 to TRBJ2-7; D gene unclear. Trimming cost V 3 bases and J 5 bases, with 14 bases left between them. Germline assignment: CDR1 SQVTM and CDR2 ANQGSEA. This CDR3 is built from 13 residues. The chain's CDR3 is CSVDTRFSDEQYF. In DNA, the CDR3 is TGCAGCGTTGATACCCGTTTCTCGGACGAGCAGTACTTC.

As to this clone: Other DNA sequences in this sample translate to the same CDR3. The rearrangement joins TRBV30 to TRBJ1-2; tentative D call: TRBD1 (6 bases). The V gene lost 0 bases and the J gene lost 0 bases, with 8 bases spanning the gap. The length of the CDR3 is 14 residues. CDR1 and CDR2 from the germline V gene are GTSNPN and SVGIG (reference sequence). In DNA form, the CDR3 reads TGTGCCTGGAGTGTCGGGGGCACTAACTATGGCTACACCTTC. It translates to CAWSVGGTNYGYTF. The full variable domain, rest sourced from reference TRBV30 and TRBJ1-2, is SQTIHQWPATLVQPVGSPLSLECTVEGTSNPNLYWYRQAAGRGLQLLFYSVGIGQISSEVPQNLSASRPQDRQFILSSKKLLLSDSGFYLCAWSVGGTNYGYTFGSGTRLTVV.

The gene calls are TRBV28 and TRBJ2-2, with a tentative D call TRBD2 (5 bases). The CDR3 runs to 15 residues. Trimming removed 3 bases at V and 7 bases at J, with 15 bases between. From germline, CDR1 is MDHEN and CDR2 SYDVKM. CDR3 loop: CASSFRSWAGGELFF. As DNA, the CDR3 is TGTGCCAGCAGTTTTAGGTCGTGGGCGGGCGGGGAGCTGTTTTTT.

In its sample, this clone ranks as large (0.1 to 1%). J is TRBJ2-1 and V is TRBV6-5; either TRBD1 or TRBD2 may supply D (5 bases each). Trimming stripped 7 bases from V and 6 bases from J, with 16 bases between. The CDR3 consists of 14 residues. The germline gives CDR1 MNHEY, CDR2 SVGAGI. As DNA, the CDR3 is TGTGCCAGCACCGAGGGGCTAGAGGTCAATGAGCAGTTCTTC. This codes for CASTEGLEVNEQFF.

The chain carries TRBV19 and TRBJ2-1; D is possibly TRBD1 (6 bases). V was trimmed by 5 bases and J by 6 bases, leaving 17 bases between them. Germline CDR1 is LNHDA and CDR2 is SQIVND (reference sequence). The CDR3 totals 15 residues. The CDR3 DNA is TGTGCCAGTAGTCAACAGGGCTTCCCTCTCAATGAGCAGTTCTTC. Its translation: CASSQQGFPLNEQFF.

The chain links TRBV7-9 to TRBJ2-7; D may be TRBD2 (6 bases). This CDR3 region has 17 residues. With 2 bases removed from V and 5 bases from J, the gap between germline ends came to 22 bases. Germline V lookup: CDR1 SEHNR, CDR2 FQNEAQ (reference sequence). The CDR3 here is CASSLSARGPPTNEQYF. As DNA, the CDR3 is TGTGCCAGCAGCTTATCAGCGCGGGGCCCCCCTACGAACGAGCAGTACTTC. Full variable domain (remainder filled in from reference TRBV7-9 and TRBJ2-7): DTGVSQNPRHKITKRGQNVTFRCDPISEHNRLYWYRQTLGQGPEFLTYFQNEAQLEKSRLLSDRFSAERPKGSFSTLEIQRTEQGDSAMYLCASSLSARGPPTNEQYFGPGTRLTVT.

CDR3 in DNA: TGCACCAGCAATTGGGCAGGGGTAAATCAGCCCCAGCATTTT. Translated, it gives CTSNWAGVNQPQHF. The rearrangement uses TRBV1 and TRBJ1-5; the listed D gene, TRBD1, was not tested against the DNA. TRBV1 is flagged as a pseudogene. The CDR3 is 14 residues long.

V gene TRBV5-1 combines with J gene TRBJ1-1; D is possibly TRBD1 (5 bases). The CDR3 consists of 15 residues. The V gene lost 1 base and the J gene lost 0 bases, with 10 bases spanning the gap. Per the germline V gene, CDR1 is SGHRS and CDR2 is YFSETQ. CDR3 nucleotide sequence: TGCGCCAGCAGCTTGCTAGCAGGGCTGAACACTGAAGCTTTCTTT. It specifies CASSLLAGLNTEAFF. The variable domain in full, completed from reference TRBV5-1 and TRBJ1-1, reads KAGVTQTPRYLIKTRGQQVTLSCSPISGHRSVSWYQQTPGQGLQFLFEYFSETQRNKGNFPGRFSGRQFSNSRSEMNVSTLELGDSALYLCASSLLAGLNTEAFFGQGTRLTVV.

This chain joins TRBV29-1 and TRBJ2-2, with D hard to call. Germline-derived CDR1 and CDR2 are SQVTM and ANQGSEA. V lost 3 bases and J lost 4, with 9 bases in between. The CDR3 runs 13 residues. The CDR3: CSVDRALTGELFF. Written as DNA, the CDR3 is TGCAGCGTTGACAGAGCCCTCACCGGGGAGCTGTTTTTT.

The gene calls are TRBV2 and TRBJ2-2; tentative D call: TRBD1 (5 bases). Germline assignment: CDR1 SNHLY and CDR2 FYNNEI. Trimming cost V 6 bases and J 3 bases, with 14 bases left between them. CDR3 length: 15 amino acids. DNA for the CDR3: TGTGCCAGCAGCGTTTATCAGGGCTACACCGGGGAGCTGTTTTTT. Translated: CASSVYQGYTGELFF.